One and the same sample provided the 7 T cell receptor beta chains below, sequenced in a study of T cells in Graves' hyperthyroidism and ophthalmopathy. Template material for amplifying TCR beta CDR3 regions consisted of RNA transcripts. In the first-round RT-PCR of the TCR CDR3, the HTBI primer set was used. TCRdb analysed the multiplex PCR reads with MiXCR anew, one entry per CDR3 protein. Counted here are roughly 740,000 distinct CDR3 sequences, 16% occurring once; the ten biggest clones make up under 8.5%. The specimen was blood. The receptor set was obtained from a man aged 18 to 29 with Graves' hyperthyroidism.

The sample holds many counts of this clonotype. The chain combines TRBV20-1 with TRBJ1-5; TRBD1 aligns across 7 bases. The CDR3 loop spans 16 amino acids. Trimming took 1 base from V and 3 from J; bases not matched to a gene: 9. CDR1 DFQATT and CDR2 SNEGSKA come from the germline V gene (reference sequence). The CDR3 loop is CSARVVGRGVNQPQHF. DNA of the CDR3: TGCAGTGCTAGAGTTGTGGGCAGGGGGGTCAATCAGCCCCAGCATTTT.

This clonotype was observed a handful of times. The V gene is TRBV20-1, the J gene TRBJ1-6; TRBD1 might be the D (5 bases). The V gene's germline CDR1 is DFQATT and CDR2 SNEGSKA (reference sequence). This CDR3 has 14 residues. V shed 1 base and J shed 6 bases, with 10 bases lying between them. This chain's CDR3 is CSARVEGPNSPLHF. The CDR3 coding sequence is TGCAGTGCTAGAGTTGAGGGGCCTAATTCACCCCTCCACTTT.

The chain has TRBV29-1 and TRBJ2-7; 9 bases line up with TRBD1. V was clipped by 2 bases and J by 2 bases; unmatched bases: 4. The CDR3 extends over 14 amino acids. The germline V gene has CDR1 SQVTM and CDR2 ANQGSEA. The CDR3 here is CSVESGTGTYEQYF. CDR3 nucleotide sequence: TGCAGCGTTGAATCCGGGACAGGGACCTACGAGCAGTACTTC.

This clonotype was counted many times. J is TRBJ2-7 and V is TRBV28; D is perhaps TRBD2 (5 bases). Trimming took off 6 bases at V and 2 bases at J, with 14 bases between the two ends. There are 14 residues in the CDR3. Per the germline V gene, CDR1 is MDHEN and CDR2 is SYDVKM. This CDR3 reads CASSVQRDPYEQYF. CDR3 nucleotides: TGTGCCAGCAGCGTGCAGAGGGATCCCTACGAGCAGTACTTC. Variable domain in full (rest from reference TRBV28 and TRBJ2-7): DVKVTQSSRYLVKRTGEKVFLECVQDMDHENMFWYRQDPGLGLRLIYFSYDVKMKEKGDIPEGYSVSREKKERFSLILESASTNQTSMYLCASSVQRDPYEQYFGPGTRLTVT.

This chain joins TRBV27 and TRBJ2-4, with D hard to call. V shed 1 base and J shed 6 bases, with 16 bases lying between them. The CDR3 totals 16 residues. Germline loops: CDR1 MNHEY, CDR2 SMNVEV (reference sequence). The CDR3 here is CASSLYYQSHRNIQYF. The CDR3, as DNA: TGTGCCAGCAGTTTATATTACCAGAGCCACAGAAACATTCAGTACTTC.

The V call is TRBV6-1, the J call TRBJ1-5; D is unresolved. This CDR3 has 13 residues. V was cut by 7 bases and J by 0 bases, with 7 bases left in between. CDR1 and CDR2 from the germline V gene are MNHNS and SASEGT. CDR3 sequence reads: CASNPHSNQPQHF. In nucleotides, the CDR3 is TGTGCCAGCAACCCCCATAGCAATCAGCCCCAGCATTTT.

This chain links TRBV20-1 with TRBJ2-7; tentative D call: TRBD2 (5 bases). Per germline, CDR1 DFQATT and CDR2 SNEGSKA (reference sequence). This CDR3 is 15 amino acids long. The V end was cut by 5 bases, the J end by 0 bases, with 17 bases between. CDR3 sequence: CSASPRTFSSYEQYF. As DNA, the CDR3 is TGCAGTGCTTCTCCCAGGACTTTTAGCTCCTACGAGCAGTACTTC.